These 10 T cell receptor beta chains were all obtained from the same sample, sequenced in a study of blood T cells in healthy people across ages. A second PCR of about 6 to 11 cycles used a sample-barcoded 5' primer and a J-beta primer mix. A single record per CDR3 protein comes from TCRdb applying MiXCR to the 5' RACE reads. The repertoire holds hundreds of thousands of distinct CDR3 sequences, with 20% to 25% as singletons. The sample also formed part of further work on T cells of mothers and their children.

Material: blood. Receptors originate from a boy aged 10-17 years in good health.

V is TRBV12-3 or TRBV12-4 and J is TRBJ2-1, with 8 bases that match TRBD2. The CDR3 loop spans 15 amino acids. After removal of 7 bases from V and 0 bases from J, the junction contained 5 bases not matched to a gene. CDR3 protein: CASIPGLASYNEQFF. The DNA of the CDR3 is TGTGCCAGCATACCCGGACTAGCCTCCTACAATGAGCAGTTCTTC.

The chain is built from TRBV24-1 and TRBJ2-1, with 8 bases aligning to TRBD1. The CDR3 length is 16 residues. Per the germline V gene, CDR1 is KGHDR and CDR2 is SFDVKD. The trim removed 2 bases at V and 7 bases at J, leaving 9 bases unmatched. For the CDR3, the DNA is TGTGCCACCAGTGATTCACAGGGGGTGATTGGAAATGAGCAGTTCTTC. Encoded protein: CATSDSQGVIGNEQFF.

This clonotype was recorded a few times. CDR3 sequence reads: CASSSMGVEYEQYF. CDR3 sequence (DNA): TGTGCCAGCAGTTCAATGGGGGTAGAATACGAGCAGTACTTC. The gene calls are TRBV7-8 and TRBJ2-7, with D possibly called TRBD1 or TRBD2 (5 bases each). The V end lost 6 bases, the J end lost 4 bases, and 16 bases lay between the germline ends. This CDR3 is built from 14 residues. The V gene's germline CDR1 is SGHVS and CDR2 FQNEAQ.

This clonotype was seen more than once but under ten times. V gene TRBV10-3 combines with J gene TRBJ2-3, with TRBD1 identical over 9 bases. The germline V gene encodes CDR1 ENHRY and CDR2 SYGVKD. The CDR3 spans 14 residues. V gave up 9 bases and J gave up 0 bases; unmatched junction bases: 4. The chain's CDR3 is CAMNRGQSTDTQYF. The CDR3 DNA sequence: TGTGCCATGAACAGGGGGCAGAGCACAGATACGCAGTATTTT.

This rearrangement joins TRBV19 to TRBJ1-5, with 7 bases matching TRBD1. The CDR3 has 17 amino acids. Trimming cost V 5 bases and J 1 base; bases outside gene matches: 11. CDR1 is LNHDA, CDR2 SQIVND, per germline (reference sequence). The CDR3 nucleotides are TGTGCCAGTAGTTCGAACCCGACAGGGCCAAGCAATCAGCCCCAGCATTTT. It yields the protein CASSSNPTGPSNQPQHF.

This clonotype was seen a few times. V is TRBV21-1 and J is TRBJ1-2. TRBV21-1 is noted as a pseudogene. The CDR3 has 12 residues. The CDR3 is CASSKGRGGYTF. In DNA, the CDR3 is TGTGCCAGCAGCAAAGGGCGAGGGGGCTACACCTTC.

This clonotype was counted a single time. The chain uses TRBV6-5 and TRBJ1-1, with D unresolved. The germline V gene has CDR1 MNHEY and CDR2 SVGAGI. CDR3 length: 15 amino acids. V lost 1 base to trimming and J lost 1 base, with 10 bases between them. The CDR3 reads CASSYWEGQNTEAFF. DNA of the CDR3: TGTGCCAGCAGTTACTGGGAGGGCCAGAACACTGAAGCTTTCTTT.

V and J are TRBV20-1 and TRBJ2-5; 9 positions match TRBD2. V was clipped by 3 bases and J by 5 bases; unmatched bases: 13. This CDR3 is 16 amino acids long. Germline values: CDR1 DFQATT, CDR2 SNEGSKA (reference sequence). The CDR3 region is CSASRGAGGPWETQYF. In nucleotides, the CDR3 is TGCAGTGCTAGTAGGGGCGCGGGAGGGCCTTGGGAGACCCAGTACTTC.

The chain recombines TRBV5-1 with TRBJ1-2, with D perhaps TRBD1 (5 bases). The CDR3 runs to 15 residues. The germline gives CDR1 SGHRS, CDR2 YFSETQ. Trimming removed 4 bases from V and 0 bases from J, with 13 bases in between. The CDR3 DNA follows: TGCGCCAGCAGCATACTCGCGGGGGCTAACTATGGCTACACCTTC. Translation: CASSILAGANYGYTF.

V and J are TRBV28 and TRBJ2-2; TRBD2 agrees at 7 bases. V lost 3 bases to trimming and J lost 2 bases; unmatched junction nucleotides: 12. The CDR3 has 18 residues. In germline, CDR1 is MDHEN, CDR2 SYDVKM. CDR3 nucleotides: TGTGCCAGCAGTTTTAACCCACGGGGGGTGCTAAACACCGGGGAGCTGTTTTTT. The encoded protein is CASSFNPRGVLNTGELFF.